This TCR beta chain stems from a study of metastatic and nonmetastatic thyroid tumors. Across the whole study: The study looked at repertoires side by side in blood and in tumor or nodule tissue from malignant and benign thyroid patients. Broader study findings: Malignant tumors reportedly showed significantly higher TCR beta diversity than benign nodules in both blood and tumor.

Under the authors' procedure: In papillary thyroid cancer, a distant-metastasis classifier was built using CDR3 differences across clinicopathological groups. TCRdb re-called the PCR reads via MiXCR. TCRdb, not the original authors, processed these V and J calls. The table records roughly 14,000 clones, around 25% of them present only once. Comment on this clone: Its antigen is as yet unknown. Compared with germline, one end of the junction differs, possibly owing to a read error.

The germline gives CDR1 WSHSY, CDR2 SAAADI. The CDR3 length is 12 residues. Thyroid surgery took place with no prior treatment in any patient. The receptor comes from a female donor with papillary thyroid cancer or a benign thyroid nodule (not recorded which). Some clones in this sample may be carry-over from other donors' samples. The sequenced sample consisted of tumor tissue. The rearrangement uses TRBV10-2 and TRBJ2-7, with 8 bases matching TRBD2. CDR3 region: CASSEPYTEREF. The CDR3, as DNA: TGCGCCAGCAGTGAGCCGTACACGGAGCGGGAGTTC.